The T cell receptor (beta chain) under discussion was sequenced for a study of cytomegalovirus exposure and HLA in healthy donors. For the study at large: Earlier results showed roughly 120 million unique TCR beta sequences derived from about 179 million T cells.

Per the germline V gene, CDR1 is SGHRS and CDR2 is YFSETQ. This CDR3 contains 15 residues. The J segment lost 9 bases and the V segment lost 3 bases, leaving 12 bases of the junction unmatched. The study, taken as a whole, reports: Despite most TCR sequences being rare, some public TCRs occurred in many donors.

Concerning this clone itself: What it recognizes is unknown.

Amplification used 60 Vbeta primers and 13 Jbeta primers. Profiling relied on immunoSEQ multiplex PCR, and the TCRdb table lists in-frame clones only, not all of them. Among about 200,000 clones listed, roughly 70% were seen once. This chain joins TRBV5-1 and TRBJ1-1, with 9 bases fitting TRBD1. Sequencing was performed on PBMCs. The TCR sequence derives from a woman under 40 in good health and CMV-seronegative. CDR3 DNA: TGCGCCAGCAGCTACGAACAGGGGGCGAACATGAAAGCTTTCTTT. It yields the protein CASSYEQGANMKAFF.